This entry lists 13 T cell receptor beta chains sequenced from one sample in a study of identical twins. One entry per CDR3 protein results from TCRdb running MiXCR on the 5' RACE reads. Of 400,000 to 550,000 distinct CDR3 sequences in the sample, about 24% are singletons; the top ten hold 2.9%. This same sample was also taken into another study, of T cells expressing NK-cell markers.

Sequencing was performed on CD4+ T cells sorted from blood. The receptors shown here come from a woman under 30 in good health.

The chain has TRBV7-2 and TRBJ2-3, with a tentative D call TRBD2 (6 bases). The germline V gene has CDR1 SGHTA and CDR2 FQGNSA. V was pared by 4 bases and J by 2 bases, with 19 bases between. The CDR3 is 17 residues long. This chain's CDR3 is CASSSPRERRTTDTQYF. The CDR3 region has the DNA TGTGCCAGCAGCTCCCCCCGGGAGCGCCGGACCACAGATACGCAGTATTTT.

The J gene is TRBJ2-1, the V gene TRBV20-1; 14 bases line up with TRBD2. V was clipped by 3 bases and J by 0 bases; unmatched bases: 7. This CDR3 has 18 amino acids. Germline loops: CDR1 DFQATT, CDR2 SNEGSKA (reference sequence). The CDR3 nucleotides read TGCAGTGCTAGTGGCCCCGGGACTAGCGGGAGCTCCTACAATGAGCAGTTCTTC. Its translation: CSASGPGTSGSSYNEQFF.

This sequence joins TRBV12-3 or TRBV12-4 and TRBJ2-2; 7 positions agree with TRBD2. The V segment lost 6 bases and the J segment 0 bases; nucleotides outside the gene matches: 4. CDR3 length equals 15 residues. Here the CDR3 DNA reads TGTGCCAGCAGGCGGGGGACGGCGAACACCGGGGAGCTGTTTTTT. It encodes CASRRGTANTGELFF.

This clonotype was found a few times. The V gene is TRBV12-3 or TRBV12-4, the J gene TRBJ1-1; 7 bases are shared with TRBD1. This CDR3 has 16 amino acids. The J segment lost 3 bases and the V segment lost 8 bases, leaving 15 bases of the junction unmatched. The CDR3 sequence: CASRDSLYGLDTEAFF. CDR3 DNA sequence: TGTGCCAGCCGGGACAGCTTATACGGGCTAGACACTGAAGCTTTCTTT.

The genes are TRBV29-1 and TRBJ2-1; 9 nucleotides line up with TRBD2. The ends lost 7 bases at V and 3 bases at J; junction bases unmatched: 10. Per germline, CDR1 SQVTM and CDR2 ANQGSEA. The CDR3 is made up of 15 amino acids. The DNA of the CDR3 is TGCAGCGGTACAACTCCTAGCGGGAACTACAATGAGCAGTTCTTC. This gives the protein CSGTTPSGNYNEQFF.

Only a few counts were recorded for this clonotype. The rearrangement links TRBV18 to TRBJ1-1; D gene ambiguous. CDR1 is KGHSH, CDR2 LQKENI, per germline. The CDR3 loop spans 14 amino acids. Trimming shortened V by 3 bases and J by 1 base, and 9 bases separated the two germline ends. The CDR3 DNA reads TGTGCCAGCTCACCGACGCCCGGGAACACTGAAGCTTTCTTT. It is translated as CASSPTPGNTEAFF. The variable domain in full, completed from reference TRBV18 and TRBJ1-1, reads NAGVMQNPRHLVRRRGQEARLRCSPMKGHSHVYWYRQLPEEGLKFMVYLQKENIIDESGMPKERFSAEFPKEGPSILRIQQVVRGDSAAYFCASSPTPGNTEAFFGQGTRLTVV.

The chain combines TRBV5-1 with TRBJ2-1; D may be TRBD2 (6 bases). V was clipped by 0 bases and J by 4 bases, with 14 bases between them. The CDR3 has 16 residues. Germline V gives CDR1 SGHRS, CDR2 YFSETQ. The CDR3 nucleotides read TGCGCCAGCAGCTTGGTCGCCGGGACTTCTTACAATGAGCAGTTCTTC. It specifies CASSLVAGTSYNEQFF.

The V call is TRBV5-1, the J call TRBJ2-1, with TRBD2 as a possible D gene (6 bases). In germline, CDR1 is SGHRS, CDR2 YFSETQ. The ends were cut back, 2 bases at V and 4 bases at J, with 13 bases in the middle. This CDR3 region has 15 residues. CDR3 in DNA: TGCGCCAGCAGCTTTGTAGCGGCCCAATACAATGAGCAGTTCTTC. Translation: CASSFVAAQYNEQFF.

This clonotype was seen a few times. The rearrangement uses TRBV3-1 and TRBJ2-1; TRBD2 matches 10 bases. Trimming cost V 4 bases and J 0 bases; bases outside gene matches: 6. Germline V gives CDR1 LGHDT, CDR2 YNNKEL (reference sequence). The CDR3 runs 17 residues. CDR3: CASSRSGLASSYNEQFF. CDR3 nucleotides: TGTGCCAGCAGCCGTTCGGGACTAGCGAGCTCCTACAATGAGCAGTTCTTC.

The table lists this clonotype with a few counts. This CDR3 reads CASSSDGFGNTEAFF. CDR3 coding DNA: TGTGCCAGCAGCTCGGACGGCTTTGGGAACACTGAAGCTTTCTTT. The J gene is TRBJ1-1, the V gene TRBV5-5; no clear D. This CDR3 has 15 amino acids. The V end lost 3 bases, the J end lost 1 base, and 13 bases lay between the germline ends. CDR1 is SGHKS and CDR2 is YYEKEE in the germline V gene (reference sequence).

The V and J genes are TRBV29-1 and TRBJ2-3; either TRBD1 or TRBD2 may fit D (5 bases each). CDR1 SQVTM and CDR2 ANQGSEA come from the germline V gene. Trimming removed 7 bases at V and 6 bases at J, with 17 bases between. The CDR3 totals 13 residues. The CDR3 DNA is TGCAGCGCTGAGGGGTCTGGTAGGGATACGCAGTATTTT. Translated, it gives CSAEGSGRDTQYF.

This clonotype was observed many times. The CDR3 protein is CASSPHGTSSYNEQFF. DNA for the CDR3: TGTGCCAGCAGCCCCCACGGGACTAGCTCCTACAATGAGCAGTTCTTC. This sequence joins TRBV6-1 and TRBJ2-1, with 8 bases that match TRBD2. This CDR3 has 16 residues. CDR1 MNHNS and CDR2 SASEGT come from the germline V gene. V lost 6 bases to trimming and J lost 0 bases; unmatched junction nucleotides: 7.

In regard to this clonotype: No DNA is shown, since the ends of the CDR3 on it are uncertain; the CDR3 is the one TCRdb lists. This chain links TRBV29-1 with TRBJ1-1; the table's TRBD1 call for D was not verified on the DNA. The germline V gene encodes CDR1 SQVTM and CDR2 ANQGSEA. The CDR3 comprises 11 residues, both ends counted. CDR3 loop: CSVGSGTGRVF.